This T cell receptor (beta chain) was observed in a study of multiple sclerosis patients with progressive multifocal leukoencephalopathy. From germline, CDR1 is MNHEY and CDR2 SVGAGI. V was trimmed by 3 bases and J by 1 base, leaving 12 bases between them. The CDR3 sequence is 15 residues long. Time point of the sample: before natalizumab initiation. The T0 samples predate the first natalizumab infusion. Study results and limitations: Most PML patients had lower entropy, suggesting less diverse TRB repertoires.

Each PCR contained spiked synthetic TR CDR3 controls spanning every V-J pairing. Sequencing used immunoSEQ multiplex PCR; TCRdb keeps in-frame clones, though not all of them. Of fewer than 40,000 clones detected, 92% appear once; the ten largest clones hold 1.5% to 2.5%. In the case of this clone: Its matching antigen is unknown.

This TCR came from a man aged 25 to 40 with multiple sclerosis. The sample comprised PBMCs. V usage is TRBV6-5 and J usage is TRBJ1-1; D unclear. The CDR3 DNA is TGTGCCAGCAGTTATCGAGGAGTGGGGAACACTGAAGCTTTCTTT. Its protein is CASSYRGVGNTEAFF.